Below, 2 T cell receptor beta chains from the same sample are listed, as sequenced in a study of T cell responses to AZD1222 COVID-19 vaccine. TCRdb's table, derived via immunoSEQ multiplex PCR, lists solely in-frame clones and lacks some. Here the sample spans under 150,000 clones, approximately 90% being singletons. Sequencing was performed on peripheral blood, taken on day 0 of AZD1222 vaccination. The receptors were gathered from an adult in good health.

The CDR3 nucleotides are TGTGCCAGCGGCAGGACCACTAACTATGGCTACACCTTC. As protein: CASGRTTNYGYTF. This chain uses TRBV27 with TRBJ1-2; D is ambiguous. Deletions cut 8 bases from V and 0 bases from J, with 10 bases between. This CDR3 has 13 amino acids. Per germline, CDR1 MNHEY and CDR2 SMNVEV (reference sequence).

The chain carries TRBV5-1 and TRBJ1-1; possible D gene TRBD1, 6 bases. V was pared by 0 bases and J by 3 bases, with 9 bases between. Germline CDR1 SGHRS, CDR2 YFSETQ. CDR3 length: 14 residues. The CDR3 sequence is CASSLVGGYTEAFF. Written as DNA, the CDR3 is TGCGCCAGCAGCTTGGTTGGGGGCTACACTGAAGCTTTCTTT.